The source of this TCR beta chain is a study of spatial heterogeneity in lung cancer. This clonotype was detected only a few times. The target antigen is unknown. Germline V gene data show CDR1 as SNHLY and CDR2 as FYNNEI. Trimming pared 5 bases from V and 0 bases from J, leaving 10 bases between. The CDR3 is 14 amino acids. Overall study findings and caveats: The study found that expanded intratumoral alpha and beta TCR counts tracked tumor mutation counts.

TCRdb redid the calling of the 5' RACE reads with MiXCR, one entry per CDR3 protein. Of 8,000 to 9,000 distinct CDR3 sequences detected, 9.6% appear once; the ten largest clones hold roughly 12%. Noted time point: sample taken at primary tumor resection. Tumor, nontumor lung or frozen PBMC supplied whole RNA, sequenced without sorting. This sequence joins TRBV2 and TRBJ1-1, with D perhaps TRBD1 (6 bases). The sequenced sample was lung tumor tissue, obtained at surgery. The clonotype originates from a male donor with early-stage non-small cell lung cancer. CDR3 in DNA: TGTGCCAGCAGTAGACAGGCGATGAACACTGAAGCTTTCTTT. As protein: CASSRQAMNTEAFF. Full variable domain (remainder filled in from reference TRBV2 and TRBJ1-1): EPEVTQTPSHQVTQMGQEVILRCVPISNHLYFYWYRQILGQKVEFLVSFYNNEISEKSEIFDDQFSVERPDGSNFTLKIRSTKLEDSAMYFCASSRQAMNTEAFFGQGTRLTVV.